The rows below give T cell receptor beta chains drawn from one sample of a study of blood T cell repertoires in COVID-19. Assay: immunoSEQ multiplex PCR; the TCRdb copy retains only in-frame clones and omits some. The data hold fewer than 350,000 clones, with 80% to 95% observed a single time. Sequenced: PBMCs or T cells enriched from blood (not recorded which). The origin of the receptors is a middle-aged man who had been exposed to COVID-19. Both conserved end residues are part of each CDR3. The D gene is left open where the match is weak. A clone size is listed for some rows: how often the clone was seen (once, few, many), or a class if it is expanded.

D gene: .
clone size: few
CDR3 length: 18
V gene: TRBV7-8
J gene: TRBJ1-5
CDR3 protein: CASSLARGGRYSNQPQHF
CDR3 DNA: TGTGCCAGCAGCTTAGCGCGAGGAGGACGGTATAGCAATCAGCCCCAGCATTTT

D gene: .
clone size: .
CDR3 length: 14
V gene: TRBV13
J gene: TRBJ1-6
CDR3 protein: CASSFRQDNSPLHF
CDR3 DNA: TGTGCCAGCAGCTTTCGACAGGATAATTCACCCCTCCACTTT

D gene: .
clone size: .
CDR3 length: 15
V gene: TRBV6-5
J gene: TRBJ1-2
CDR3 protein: CASSRGLTSVYGYTF
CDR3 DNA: TGTGCCAGCAGTAGGGGGTTGACGAGTGTCTATGGCTACACCTTC

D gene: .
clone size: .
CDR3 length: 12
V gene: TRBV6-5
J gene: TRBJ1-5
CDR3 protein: CASSFEQGPQHF
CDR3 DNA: TGTGCCAGCAGTTTCGAACAGGGCCCCCAGCATTTT

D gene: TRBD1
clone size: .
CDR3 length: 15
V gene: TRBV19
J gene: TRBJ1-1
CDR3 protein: CASTTWGQGNTEAFF
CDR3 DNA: TGTGCCAGTACCACCTGGGGACAGGGGAACACTGAAGCTTTCTTT

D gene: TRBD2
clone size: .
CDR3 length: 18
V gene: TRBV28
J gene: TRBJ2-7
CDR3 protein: CASSLTGLAGGISYEQYF
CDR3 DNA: TGTGCCAGCAGTTTAACGGGACTAGCGGGAGGAATCTCCTACGAGCAGTACTTC

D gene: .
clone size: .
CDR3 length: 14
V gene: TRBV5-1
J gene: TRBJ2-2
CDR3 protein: CASSLDLNTGELFF
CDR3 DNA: TGCGCCAGCAGCTTGGATCTGAACACCGGGGAGCTGTTTTTT

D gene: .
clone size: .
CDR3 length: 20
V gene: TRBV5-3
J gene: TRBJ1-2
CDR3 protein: CARSNIYIPGQMLLDYGYTF
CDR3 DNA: TGTGCCAGAAGTAATATATACATCCCAGGACAGATGCTACTCGACTATGGCTACACCTTC

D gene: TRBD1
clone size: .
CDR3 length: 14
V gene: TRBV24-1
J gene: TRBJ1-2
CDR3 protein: CATSDLTGVGGYTF
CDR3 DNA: TGTGCCACCAGTGATCTGACAGGGGTGGGAGGCTACACCTTC

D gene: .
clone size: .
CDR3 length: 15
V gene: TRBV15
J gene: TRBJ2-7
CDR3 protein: CATSRSYGGDYEQYF
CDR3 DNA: TGTGCCACCAGCAGAAGTTATGGCGGGGATTACGAGCAGTACTTC

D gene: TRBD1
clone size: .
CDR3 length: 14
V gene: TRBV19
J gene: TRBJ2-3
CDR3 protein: CASRRDRGADTQYF
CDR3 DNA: TGTGCCAGTAGAAGAGACAGGGGCGCAGATACGCAGTATTTT

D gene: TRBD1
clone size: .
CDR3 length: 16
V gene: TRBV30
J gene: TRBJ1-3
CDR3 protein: CAWSVPMTGAGNTIYF
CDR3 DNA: TGTGCCTGGAGTGTACCGATGACAGGGGCTGGAAACACCATATATTTT

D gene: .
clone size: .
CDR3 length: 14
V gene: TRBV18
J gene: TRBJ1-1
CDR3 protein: CASSRGTMGTEAFF
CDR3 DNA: TGTGCCAGCTCACGCGGGACTATGGGCACTGAAGCTTTCTTT

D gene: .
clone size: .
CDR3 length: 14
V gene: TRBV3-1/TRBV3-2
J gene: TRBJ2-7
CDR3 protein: CASSQSRDSGEQYF
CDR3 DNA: TGTGCCAGCAGCCAAAGTCGGGATTCGGGTGAGCAGTACTTC

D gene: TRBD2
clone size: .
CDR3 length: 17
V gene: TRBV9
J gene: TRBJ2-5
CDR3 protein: CASSPKGRASGIETQYF
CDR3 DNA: TGTGCCAGCAGCCCTAAAGGGCGGGCTAGCGGGATTGAGACCCAGTACTTC

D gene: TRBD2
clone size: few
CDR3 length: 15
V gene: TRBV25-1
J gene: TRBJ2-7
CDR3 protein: CASSGGTSGSREQYF
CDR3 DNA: TGTGCCAGCAGTGGGGGGACTAGCGGGAGTCGGGAGCAGTACTTC

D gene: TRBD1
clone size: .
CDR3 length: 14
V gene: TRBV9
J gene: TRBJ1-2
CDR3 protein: CASSVGQGAYGYTF
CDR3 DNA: TGTGCCAGCAGCGTAGGGCAGGGGGCTTATGGCTACACCTTC

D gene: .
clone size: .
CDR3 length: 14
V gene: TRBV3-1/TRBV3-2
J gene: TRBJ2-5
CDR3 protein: CASSQIGARETQYF
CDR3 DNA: TGTGCCAGCAGCCAAATCGGTGCCCGAGAGACCCAGTACTTC

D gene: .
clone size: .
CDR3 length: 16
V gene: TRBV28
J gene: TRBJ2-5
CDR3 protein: CASSLLLLSPAETQYF
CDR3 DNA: TGTGCCAGCAGTTTATTGCTGCTATCACCTGCGGAGACCCAGTACTTC

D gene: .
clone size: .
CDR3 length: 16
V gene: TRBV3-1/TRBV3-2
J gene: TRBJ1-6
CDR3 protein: CASSQGSQNYNSPLHF
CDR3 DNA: TGTGCCAGCAGCCAAGGAAGCCAAAACTATAATTCACCCCTCCACTTT

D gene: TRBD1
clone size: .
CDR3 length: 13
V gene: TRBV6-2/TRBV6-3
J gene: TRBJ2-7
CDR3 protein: CASSVTGPYEQYF
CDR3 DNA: TGTGCCAGCAGTGTGACAGGGCCCTACGAGCAGTACTTC

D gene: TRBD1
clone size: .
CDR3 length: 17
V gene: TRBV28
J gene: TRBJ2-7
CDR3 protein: CASSLDQTGGISYEQYF
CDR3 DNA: TGTGCCAGCAGTTTAGACCAGACAGGGGGCATATCCTACGAGCAGTACTTC

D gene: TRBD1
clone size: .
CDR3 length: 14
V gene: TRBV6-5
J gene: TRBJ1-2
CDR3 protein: CASSSDRGQGGYTF
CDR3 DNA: TGTGCCAGCAGTTCCGACAGGGGGCAGGGTGGCTACACCTTC

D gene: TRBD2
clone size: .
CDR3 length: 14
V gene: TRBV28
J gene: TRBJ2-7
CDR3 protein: CASRSGALHYEQYF
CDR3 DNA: TGTGCTTCGAGGAGCGGGGCTCTCCACTACGAGCAGTACTTC

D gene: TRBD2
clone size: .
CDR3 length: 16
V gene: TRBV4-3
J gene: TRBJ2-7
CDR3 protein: CASSQDQASGTYEQYF
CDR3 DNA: TGCGCCAGCAGCCAAGATCAGGCTAGCGGGACCTACGAGCAGTACTTC

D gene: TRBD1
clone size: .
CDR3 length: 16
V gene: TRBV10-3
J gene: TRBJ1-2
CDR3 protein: CAISGGQGGLNYGYTF
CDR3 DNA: TGTGCCATCAGTGGGGGACAGGGAGGCCTTAACTATGGCTACACCTTC

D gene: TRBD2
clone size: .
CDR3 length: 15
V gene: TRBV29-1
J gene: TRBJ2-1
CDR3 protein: CSGRLAGGAYNEQFF
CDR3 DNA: TGCAGCGGGCGACTAGCGGGGGGAGCTTACAATGAGCAGTTCTTC

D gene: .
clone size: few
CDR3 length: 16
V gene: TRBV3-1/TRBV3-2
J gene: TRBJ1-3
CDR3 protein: CASSQDILLSGNTIYF
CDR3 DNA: TGTGCCAGCAGCCAAGATATCCTCCTATCTGGAAACACCATATATTTT

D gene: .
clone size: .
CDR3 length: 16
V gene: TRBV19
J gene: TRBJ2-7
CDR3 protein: CASSIESRQDAYEQYF
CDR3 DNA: TGTGCCAGTAGTATAGAGTCAAGACAGGACGCCTACGAGCAGTACTTC

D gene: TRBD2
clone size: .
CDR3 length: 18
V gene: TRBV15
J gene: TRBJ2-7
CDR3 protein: CATSRHKDLTSASYEQYF
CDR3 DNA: TGTGCCACCAGCAGACATAAAGACTTGACTAGCGCCTCCTACGAGCAGTACTTC

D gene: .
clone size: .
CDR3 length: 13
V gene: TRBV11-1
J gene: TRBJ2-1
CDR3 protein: CASSSGGGGEQFF
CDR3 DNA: TGTGCCAGCAGCTCAGGCGGTGGCGGGGAGCAGTTCTTC

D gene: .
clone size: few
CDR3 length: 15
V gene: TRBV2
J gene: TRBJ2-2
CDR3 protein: CASSEDRANTGELFF
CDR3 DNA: TGTGCCAGCAGTGAAGACAGAGCGAACACCGGGGAGCTGTTTTTT

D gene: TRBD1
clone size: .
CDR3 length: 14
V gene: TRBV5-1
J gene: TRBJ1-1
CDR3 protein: CASSSEIGQGYAFF
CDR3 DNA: TGCGCCAGCAGCTCTGAAATAGGACAGGGGTATGCTTTCTTT

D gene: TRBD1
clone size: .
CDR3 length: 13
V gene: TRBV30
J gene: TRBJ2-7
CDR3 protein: CAWTGGDAYEQYF
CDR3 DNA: TGTGCCTGGACAGGGGGCGACGCCTACGAGCAGTACTTC

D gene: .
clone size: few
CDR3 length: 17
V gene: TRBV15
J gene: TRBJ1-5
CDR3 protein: CATSRESAGKGNQPQHF
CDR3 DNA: TGTGCCACCAGCAGAGAATCGGCAGGGAAAGGCAATCAGCCCCAGCATTTT

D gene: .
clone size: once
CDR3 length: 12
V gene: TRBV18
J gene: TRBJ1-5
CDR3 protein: CASSPFNQPQHF
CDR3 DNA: TGTGCCAGCTCACCCTTCAATCAGCCCCAGCATTTT

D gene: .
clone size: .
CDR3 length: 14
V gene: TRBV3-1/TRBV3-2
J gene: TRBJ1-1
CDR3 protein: CATRSQGMVTEAFF
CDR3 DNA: TGTGCCACCCGAAGCCAGGGGATGGTCACTGAAGCTTTCTTT

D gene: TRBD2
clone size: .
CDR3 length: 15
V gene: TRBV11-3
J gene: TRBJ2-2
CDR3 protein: CASSMTSGSLGELFF
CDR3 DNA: TGTGCCAGCAGTATGACTAGCGGGAGTCTCGGGGAGCTGTTTTTT

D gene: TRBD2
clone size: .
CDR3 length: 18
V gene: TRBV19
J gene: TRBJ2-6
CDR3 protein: CASSPGLAGVSGANVLTF
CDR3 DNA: TGTGCCAGTAGTCCGGGACTAGCGGGGGTCTCTGGGGCCAACGTCCTGACTTTC

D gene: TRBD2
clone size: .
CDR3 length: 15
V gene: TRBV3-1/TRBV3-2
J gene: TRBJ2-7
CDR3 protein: CASSQSTGGAYEQYF
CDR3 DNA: TGTGCCAGCAGCCAATCTACGGGGGGGGCCTACGAGCAGTACTTC

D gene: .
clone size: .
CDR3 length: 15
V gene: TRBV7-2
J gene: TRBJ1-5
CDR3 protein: CASSLTGGSGQPQHF
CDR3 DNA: TGTGCCAGCAGCTTAACCGGAGGTTCCGGTCAGCCCCAGCATTTT

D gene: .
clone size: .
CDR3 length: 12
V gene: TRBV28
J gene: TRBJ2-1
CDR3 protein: CASSLWESEQFF
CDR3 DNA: TGTGCCAGCAGTTTATGGGAGAGTGAGCAGTTCTTC

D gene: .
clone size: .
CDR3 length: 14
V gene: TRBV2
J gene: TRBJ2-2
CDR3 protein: CASTPGVGTGELFF
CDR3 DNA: TGTGCCAGCACTCCGGGAGTCGGAACCGGGGAGCTGTTTTTT

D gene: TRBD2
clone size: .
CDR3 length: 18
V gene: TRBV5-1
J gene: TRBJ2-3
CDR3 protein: CASSLALAGAASGDTQYF
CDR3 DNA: TGCGCCAGCAGCTTGGCGCTAGCGGGAGCTGCCAGTGGAGATACGCAGTATTTT

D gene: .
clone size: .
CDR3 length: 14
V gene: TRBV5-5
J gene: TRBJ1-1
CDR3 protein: CASSLVPGETEAFF
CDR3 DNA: TGTGCCAGCAGCTTGGTGCCAGGGGAAACTGAAGCTTTCTTT

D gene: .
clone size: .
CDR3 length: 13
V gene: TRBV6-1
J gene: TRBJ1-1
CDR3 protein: CASSEKADSGAFF
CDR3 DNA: TGTGCCAGCAGTGAAAAGGCGGACAGTGGAGCTTTCTTT